This is a list of T cell receptor beta chains from one sample in a study of cytotoxic CD8 clonotypes in ibrutinib-treated CLL. Measured with immunoSEQ multiplex PCR; TCRdb has only the in-frame clones, and not every one. The sample holds approximately 320,000 clones, over 55% seen once. Sample: PBMCs, taken after 36 months of ibrutinib treatment. These receptors were collected from a human donor with chronic lymphocytic leukemia. Each CDR3 is given with its conserved first and last residue. Fields, in order: V gene, clone size, J gene, D gene, CDR3 protein, CDR3 DNA. D genes are given only for firm matches. The size field is filled for only some rows; it gives once, few, many or a size class.

V: TRBV5-1
size: NA
J: TRBJ2-3
D: NA
CDR3: CASTLTGWRSTDTQYF
DNA: TGCGCCAGCACACTAACAGGGTGGAGGAGCACAGATACGCAGTATTTT

V: TRBV7-3
size: NA
J: TRBJ2-5
D: NA
CDR3: CASSLVKQETQYF
DNA: TGTGCCAGCAGCTTAGTGAAACAAGAGACCCAGTACTTC

V: TRBV11-2
size: NA
J: TRBJ2-7
D: TRBD2
CDR3: CASSFSGSFYEQYF
DNA: TGTGCCAGCAGCTTTAGCGGGAGCTTTTACGAGCAGTACTTC

V: TRBV18
size: NA
J: TRBJ1-2
D: NA
CDR3: CASSPQGNYGYTF
DNA: TGTGCCAGCTCACCCCAGGGGAACTATGGCTACACCTTC

V: TRBV18
size: NA
J: TRBJ2-5
D: NA
CDR3: CASSPNIRVSQYF
DNA: TGTGCCAGCTCACCAAACATTCGGGTTTCCCAGTACTTC

V: TRBV10-3
size: NA
J: TRBJ2-7
D: TRBD1
CDR3: CAISGQGYEQYF
DNA: TGTGCCATCAGCGGACAGGGGTACGAGCAGTACTTC

V: TRBV7-2
size: many
J: TRBJ2-1
D: TRBD2
CDR3: CASGEGLNNEQFF
DNA: TGTGCCAGCGGGGAGGGACTCAACAATGAGCAGTTCTTC

V: TRBV15
size: few
J: TRBJ2-1
D: NA
CDR3: CATNGASYNEQFF
DNA: TGTGCCACCAACGGGGCTTCCTACAATGAGCAGTTCTTC

V: TRBV10-3
size: once
J: TRBJ2-3
D: NA
CDR3: CAISEPDLYGTDTQYF
DNA: TGTGCCATCAGTGAGCCTGACTTGTACGGGACAGATACGCAGTATTTT

V: TRBV7-2
size: few
J: TRBJ2-5
D: NA
CDR3: CASSFPLGVGNQETQYF
DNA: TGTGCCAGCAGCTTCCCCCTCGGGGTTGGTAACCAAGAGACCCAGTACTTC

V: TRBV5-1
size: NA
J: TRBJ1-1
D: NA
CDR3: CASSLVTKGDMNTEAFF
DNA: TGCGCCAGCAGCTTGGTGACGAAGGGGGATATGAACACTGAAGCTTTCTTT

V: TRBV18
size: NA
J: TRBJ2-7
D: NA
CDR3: CASSPPTGAGEQYF
DNA: TGTGCCAGCTCACCACCGACGGGGGCGGGGGAGCAGTACTTC

V: TRBV5-4
size: NA
J: TRBJ2-7
D: NA
CDR3: CASSLEGLGPYEQYF
DNA: TGTGCCAGCAGCTTGGAAGGACTGGGGCCCTACGAGCAGTACTTC

V: TRBV15
size: NA
J: TRBJ2-7
D: NA
CDR3: CATSLAPKGEPYEQYF
DNA: TGTGCCACCAGCTTAGCTCCTAAAGGGGAACCCTACGAGCAGTACTTC

V: TRBV2
size: NA
J: TRBJ2-5
D: TRBD2
CDR3: CASRRRVAGGPYQETQYF
DNA: TGTGCCAGCAGGAGGAGGGTAGCGGGAGGACCCTACCAAGAGACCCAGTACTTC

V: TRBV5-1
size: NA
J: TRBJ2-2
D: NA
CDR3: CASSNLGELFF
DNA: TGCGCCAGCAGCAACTTGGGGGAGCTGTTTTTT

V: TRBV18
size: NA
J: TRBJ2-7
D: TRBD1
CDR3: CASSSSGTEEYEQYF
DNA: TGTGCCAGCTCATCCTCCGGGACAGAGGAATACGAGCAGTACTTC

V: TRBV12-5
size: NA
J: TRBJ1-2
D: NA
CDR3: CASGLVPAGYGYTF
DNA: TGTGCTAGTGGTTTGGTACCCGCCGGGTATGGCTACACCTTC

V: TRBV9
size: NA
J: TRBJ2-3
D: NA
CDR3: CASSLPVAVSTDTQYF
DNA: TGTGCCAGCAGTCTTCCCGTGGCGGTTAGCACAGATACGCAGTATTTT

V: TRBV21-1
size: NA
J: TRBJ2-3
D: NA
CDR3: CASVLGTDSLGDTQYF
DNA: TGTGCCAGCGTCTTGGGAACCGATTCCTTGGGAGATACGCAGTATTTT

V: TRBV4-1
size: few
J: TRBJ1-2
D: NA
CDR3: CASSPGGSVLVGYTF
DNA: TGCGCCAGCAGCCCTGGGGGTAGTGTATTAGTGGGCTACACCTTC

V: TRBV5-4
size: NA
J: TRBJ2-7
D: NA
CDR3: CASSLWANEQYF
DNA: TGTGCCAGCAGCTTGTGGGCAAACGAGCAGTACTTC

V: TRBV6-1
size: few
J: TRBJ1-1
D: NA
CDR3: CASSDRGPEAFF
DNA: TGTGCCAGCAGTGATCGGGGGCCTGAAGCTTTCTTT

V: TRBV7-9
size: NA
J: TRBJ1-4
D: NA
CDR3: CASSLETWDEKLFF
DNA: TGTGCCAGCAGCTTAGAGACCTGGGATGAAAAACTGTTTTTT

V: TRBV5-1
size: NA
J: TRBJ2-7
D: TRBD2
CDR3: CASSLASGSVYEQYF
DNA: TGCGCCAGCAGCTTGGCTAGCGGGAGCGTCTACGAGCAGTACTTC

V: TRBV27
size: NA
J: TRBJ1-3
D: NA
CDR3: CASSPTVSSSGNTIYF
DNA: TGTGCCAGCAGCCCCACAGTTTCAAGCTCTGGAAACACCATATATTTT

V: TRBV5-6
size: NA
J: TRBJ2-5
D: NA
CDR3: CASSLSLGGRETQYF
DNA: TGTGCCAGCAGCTTGAGTTTAGGGGGGAGAGAGACCCAGTACTTC

V: TRBV7-2
size: few
J: TRBJ2-2
D: NA
CDR3: CASSLAATFGGELFF
DNA: TGTGCCAGCAGCTTAGCGGCCACCTTTGGTGGGGAGCTGTTTTTT

V: TRBV19
size: few
J: TRBJ2-5
D: NA
CDR3: CASTGRGLVETQYF
DNA: TGTGCCAGTACCGGCAGGGGATTAGTGGAGACCCAGTACTTC

V: TRBV9
size: NA
J: TRBJ1-2
D: TRBD1
CDR3: CASSVTGGAGGYTF
DNA: TGTGCCAGCAGCGTTACAGGGGGCGCCGGGGGCTACACCTTC

V: TRBV29-1
size: NA
J: TRBJ1-2
D: TRBD1
CDR3: CSVQKPGQGAGYTF
DNA: TGCAGCGTTCAAAAACCGGGACAGGGCGCAGGCTACACCTTC

V: TRBV9
size: few
J: TRBJ2-6
D: NA
CDR3: CASSSRSGARSGANVLTF
DNA: TGTGCCAGCAGCTCCCGGTCGGGGGCCCGATCTGGGGCCAACGTCCTGACTTTC

V: TRBV6-1
size: NA
J: TRBJ2-1
D: TRBD1
CDR3: CASSRTGSIYNEQFF
DNA: TGTGCCAGCAGTCGGACAGGATCGATCTACAATGAGCAGTTCTTC

V: TRBV11-2
size: NA
J: TRBJ2-5
D: NA
CDR3: CASRRPGMAETQYF
DNA: TGTGCCAGCAGGCGCCCAGGGATGGCAGAGACCCAGTACTTC

V: TRBV6-1
size: once
J: TRBJ2-7
D: NA
CDR3: CAIQWGTEQYF
DNA: TGTGCCATTCAGTGGGGGACCGAGCAGTACTTC

V: TRBV7-9
size: few
J: TRBJ1-1
D: TRBD1
CDR3: CASSQDRVNTEAFF
DNA: TGTGCCAGCAGCCAGGACAGGGTGAACACTGAAGCTTTCTTT

V: TRBV5-1
size: few
J: TRBJ2-1
D: NA
CDR3: CASSLILGDEQFF
DNA: TGCGCCAGCAGCTTGATCCTTGGCGATGAGCAGTTCTTC

V: TRBV10-2
size: NA
J: TRBJ1-5
D: NA
CDR3: CASSRTLPSGNQPQHF
DNA: TGCGCCAGCAGTCGCACCTTGCCTAGTGGGAATCAGCCCCAGCATTTT

V: TRBV6-6
size: NA
J: TRBJ1-5
D: TRBD1
CDR3: CASSRQGGKQPQHF
DNA: TGTGCCAGCAGTCGACAGGGAGGAAAACAGCCCCAGCATTTT

V: TRBV29-1
size: NA
J: TRBJ2-2
D: NA
CDR3: CSVGGEAKNTGELFF
DNA: TGCAGCGTTGGAGGGGAGGCGAAGAACACCGGGGAGCTGTTTTTT

V: TRBV7-2
size: NA
J: TRBJ1-5
D: NA
CDR3: CASSQVASNQPQHF
DNA: TGTGCCAGCAGCCAGGTCGCTAGCAATCAGCCCCAGCATTTT

V: TRBV5-1
size: NA
J: TRBJ2-3
D: NA
CDR3: CASRNNPDTLIRGQYF
DNA: TGCGCCAGCAGAAATAACCCGGACACATTAATACGGGGGCAGTATTTT

V: TRBV29-1
size: few
J: TRBJ1-4
D: TRBD1
CDR3: CSVWGKGARFEKLFF
DNA: TGCAGCGTTTGGGGGAAGGGGGCGCGATTTGAAAAACTGTTTTTT

V: TRBV6-1
size: once
J: TRBJ1-2
D: NA
CDR3: CASSEPGLYGYTF
DNA: TGTGCCAGCAGTGAACCGGGACTATATGGCTACACCTTC

V: TRBV10-3
size: NA
J: TRBJ2-7
D: TRBD1
CDR3: CAIGTGDAYEQYF
DNA: TGTGCCATCGGGACAGGAGACGCCTACGAGCAGTACTTC

V: TRBV4-3
size: NA
J: TRBJ1-2
D: NA
CDR3: CASSHGGWYGYTF
DNA: TGCGCCAGCAGCCATGGGGGCTGGTATGGCTACACCTTC

V: TRBV5-1
size: few
J: TRBJ2-7
D: TRBD2
CDR3: CASSLSSGSWLRYF
DNA: TGCGCCAGCAGCTTGTCTAGCGGGAGTTGGTTGCGGTACTTC

V: TRBV7-3
size: NA
J: TRBJ1-2
D: NA
CDR3: CASSASAGGLDGYTF
DNA: TGTGCCAGCAGCGCGTCCGCGGGGGGCTTGGATGGCTACACCTTC

V: TRBV7-8
size: NA
J: TRBJ2-7
D: NA
CDR3: CASSLVRREDVYEQYF
DNA: TGTGCCAGCAGCTTAGTCCGTAGGGAGGACGTCTACGAGCAGTACTTC

V: TRBV5-5
size: NA
J: TRBJ2-7
D: NA
CDR3: CASSLALTGWALYEQYF
DNA: TGTGCCAGCAGCTTGGCCTTGACAGGATGGGCGCTCTACGAGCAGTACTTC

V: TRBV29-1
size: NA
J: TRBJ1-4
D: TRBD1
CDR3: CSAPSGGDEKLFF
DNA: TGCAGCGCCCCCTCAGGGGGGGATGAAAAACTGTTTTTT

V: TRBV11-3
size: NA
J: TRBJ1-1
D: NA
CDR3: CASSLDPVFCKQVTEAFF
DNA: TGTGCCAGCAGCTTAGACCCGGTCTTCTGTAAACAAGTCACTGAAGCTTTCTTT

V: TRBV7-8
size: NA
J: TRBJ2-7
D: NA
CDR3: CASSPTGLGLRYEQYF
DNA: TGTGCCAGCAGCCCGACCGGGTTGGGGCTACGCTACGAGCAGTACTTC

V: TRBV27
size: NA
J: TRBJ2-3
D: NA
CDR3: CASTKLGRTDTQYF
DNA: TGTGCCAGCACCAAACTCGGGCGCACAGATACGCAGTATTTT

V: TRBV9
size: NA
J: TRBJ2-6
D: NA
CDR3: CASSVAAGPGANVLTF
DNA: TGTGCCAGCAGCGTAGCTGCGGGCCCTGGGGCCAACGTCCTGACTTTC

V: TRBV7-3
size: NA
J: TRBJ2-1
D: NA
CDR3: CASSPWADNEQFF
DNA: TGTGCCAGCAGCCCGTGGGCGGACAATGAGCAGTTCTTC

V: TRBV6-5
size: NA
J: TRBJ1-2
D: NA
CDR3: CASSYSGQGRDYGYTF
DNA: TGTGCCAGCAGTTACTCGGGGCAGGGGCGCGACTATGGCTACACCTTC